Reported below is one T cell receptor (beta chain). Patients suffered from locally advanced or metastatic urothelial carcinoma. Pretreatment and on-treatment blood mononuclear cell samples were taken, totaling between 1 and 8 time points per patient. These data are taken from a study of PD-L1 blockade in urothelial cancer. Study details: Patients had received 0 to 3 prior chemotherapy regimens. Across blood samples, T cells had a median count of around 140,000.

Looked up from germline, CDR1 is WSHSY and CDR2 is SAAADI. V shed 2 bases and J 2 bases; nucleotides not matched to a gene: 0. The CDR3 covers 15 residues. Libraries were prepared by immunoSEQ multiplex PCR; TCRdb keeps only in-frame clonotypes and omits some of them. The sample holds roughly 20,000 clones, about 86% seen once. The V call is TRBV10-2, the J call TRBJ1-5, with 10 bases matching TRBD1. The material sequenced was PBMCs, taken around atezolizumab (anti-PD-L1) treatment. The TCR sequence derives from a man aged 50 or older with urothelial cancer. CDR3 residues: CASSEGQGGNQPQHF. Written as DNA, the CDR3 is TGCGCCAGCAGTGAGGGACAGGGGGGCAATCAGCCCCAGCATTTT.